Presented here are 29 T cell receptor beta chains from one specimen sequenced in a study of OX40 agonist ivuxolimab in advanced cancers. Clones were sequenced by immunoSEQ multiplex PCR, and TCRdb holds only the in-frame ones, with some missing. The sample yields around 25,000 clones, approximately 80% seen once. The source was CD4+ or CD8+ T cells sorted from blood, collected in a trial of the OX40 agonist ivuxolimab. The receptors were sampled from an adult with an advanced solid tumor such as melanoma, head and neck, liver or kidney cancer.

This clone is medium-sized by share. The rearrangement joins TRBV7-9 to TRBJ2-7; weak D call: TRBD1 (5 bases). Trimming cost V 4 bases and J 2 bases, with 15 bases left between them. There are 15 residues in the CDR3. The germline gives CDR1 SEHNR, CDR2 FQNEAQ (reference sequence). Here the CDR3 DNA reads TGTGCCAGCAGCTCGCCTGCAGGGCCCCCCTACGAGCAGTACTTC. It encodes CASSSPAGPPYEQYF.

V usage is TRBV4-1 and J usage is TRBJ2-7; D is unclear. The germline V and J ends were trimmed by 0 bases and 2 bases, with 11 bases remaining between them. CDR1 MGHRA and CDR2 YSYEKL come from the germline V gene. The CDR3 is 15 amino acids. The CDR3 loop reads CASSQDSDRAYEQYF. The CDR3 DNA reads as TGCGCCAGCAGCCAAGATTCTGATCGTGCCTACGAGCAGTACTTC.

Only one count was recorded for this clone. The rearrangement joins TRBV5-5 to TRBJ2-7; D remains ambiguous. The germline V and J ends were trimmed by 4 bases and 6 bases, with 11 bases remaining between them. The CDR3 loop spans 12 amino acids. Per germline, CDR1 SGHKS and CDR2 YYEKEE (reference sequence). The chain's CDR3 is CASSLGPREQYF. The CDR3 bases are TGTGCCAGCAGCCTGGGCCCCCGCGAGCAGTACTTC.

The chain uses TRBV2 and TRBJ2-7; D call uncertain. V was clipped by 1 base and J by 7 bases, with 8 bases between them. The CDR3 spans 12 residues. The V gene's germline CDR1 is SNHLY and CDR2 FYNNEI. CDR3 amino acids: CASSEVPKEQYF. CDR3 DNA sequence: TGTGCCAGCAGTGAAGTCCCCAAAGAGCAGTACTTC.

CDR3 sequence: CASSLAGPNTGELFF. CDR3 sequence (DNA): TGTGCCAGCAGCTTAGCGGGACCGAACACCGGGGAGCTGTTTTTT. The chain carries TRBV7-9 and TRBJ2-2; the D call may be TRBD1 or TRBD2 (5 bases each). The germline gives CDR1 SEHNR, CDR2 FQNEAQ (reference sequence). CDR3 length: 15 amino acids. V was pared by 0 bases and J by 0 bases, with 5 bases between.

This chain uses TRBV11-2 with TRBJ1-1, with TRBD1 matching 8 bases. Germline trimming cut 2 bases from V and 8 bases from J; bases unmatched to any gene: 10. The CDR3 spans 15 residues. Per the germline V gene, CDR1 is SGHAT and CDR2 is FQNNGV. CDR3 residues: CASSLWTGRISEAFF. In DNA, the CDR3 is TGTGCCAGCAGCTTATGGACAGGGAGAATTTCCGAAGCTTTCTTT.

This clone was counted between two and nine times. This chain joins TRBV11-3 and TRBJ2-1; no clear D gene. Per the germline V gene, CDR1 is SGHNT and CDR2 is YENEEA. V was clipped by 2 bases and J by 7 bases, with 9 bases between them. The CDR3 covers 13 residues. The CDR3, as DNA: TGTGCCAGCAGCTTACAGTTCCAGAATGAGCAGTTCTTC. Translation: CASSLQFQNEQFF.

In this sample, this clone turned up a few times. The CDR3 region has the DNA TGTGCCAGCAGCTTAGCAACGTCCGCCGGGGGCGAGCAGTACTTC. Protein sequence: CASSLATSAGGEQYF. The chain combines TRBV7-2 with TRBJ2-7; tentatively, D is TRBD2 (6 bases). CDR1 and CDR2 (germline): SGHTA, FQGNSA. V was clipped by 0 bases and J by 6 bases, with 15 bases between them. The CDR3 length is 15 residues.

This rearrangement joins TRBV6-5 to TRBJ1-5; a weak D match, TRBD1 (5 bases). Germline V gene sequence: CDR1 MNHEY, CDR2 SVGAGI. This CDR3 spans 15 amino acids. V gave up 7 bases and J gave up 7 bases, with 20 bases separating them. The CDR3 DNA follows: TGTGCCAGCACCCCTTACCCGGGGGAAGGACAGCCCCAGCATTTT. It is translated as CASTPYPGEGQPQHF.

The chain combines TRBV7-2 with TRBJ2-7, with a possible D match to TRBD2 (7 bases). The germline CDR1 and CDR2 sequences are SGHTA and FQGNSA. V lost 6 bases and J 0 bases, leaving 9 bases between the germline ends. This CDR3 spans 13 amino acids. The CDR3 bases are TGTGCCAGCAGGGGGGGGCCCTCCTACGAGCAGTACTTC. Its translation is CASRGGPSYEQYF.

CDR3 sequence: CASSDWPLRDTQYF. In DNA form, the CDR3 reads TGTGCCAGCAGTGACTGGCCGCTGCGGGATACGCAGTATTTT. The chain links TRBV6-4 to TRBJ2-3; D unresolved. This CDR3 spans 14 amino acids. The germline V gene has CDR1 MRHNA and CDR2 SNTAGT. V was cut by 1 base and J by 6 bases, with 11 bases left in between.

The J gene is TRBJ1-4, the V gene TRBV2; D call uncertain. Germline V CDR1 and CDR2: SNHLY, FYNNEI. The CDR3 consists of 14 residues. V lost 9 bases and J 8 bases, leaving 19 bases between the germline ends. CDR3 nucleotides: TGTGCCAGTCAACCTGCCCAAGGATGGGAAAAACTGTTTTTT. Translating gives CASQPAQGWEKLFF.

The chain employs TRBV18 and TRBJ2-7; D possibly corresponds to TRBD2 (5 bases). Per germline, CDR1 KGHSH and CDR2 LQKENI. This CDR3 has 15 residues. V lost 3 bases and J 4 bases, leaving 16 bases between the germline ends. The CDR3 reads CASSPAAGRLYEQYF. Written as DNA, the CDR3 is TGTGCCAGCTCACCGGCGGCGGGCCGACTGTACGAGCAGTACTTC.

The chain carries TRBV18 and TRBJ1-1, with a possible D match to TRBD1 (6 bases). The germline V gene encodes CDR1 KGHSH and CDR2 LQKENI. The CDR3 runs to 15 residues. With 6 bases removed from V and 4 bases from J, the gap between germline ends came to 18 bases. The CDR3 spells CASSVEGVSATEAFF. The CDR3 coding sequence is TGTGCCAGCTCGGTTGAGGGGGTGAGCGCCACTGAAGCTTTCTTT. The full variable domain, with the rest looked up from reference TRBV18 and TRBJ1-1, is NAGVMQNPRHLVRRRGQEARLRCSPMKGHSHVYWYRQLPEEGLKFMVYLQKENIIDESGMPKERFSAEFPKEGPSILRIQQVVRGDSAAYFCASSVEGVSATEAFFGQGTRLTVV.

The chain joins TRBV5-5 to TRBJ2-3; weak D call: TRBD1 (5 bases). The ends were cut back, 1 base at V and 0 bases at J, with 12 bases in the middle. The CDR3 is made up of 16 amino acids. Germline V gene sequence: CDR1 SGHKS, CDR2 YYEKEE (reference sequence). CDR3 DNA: TGTGCCAGCAGCTTGTTAGTTACAGGTAGCACAGATACGCAGTATTTT. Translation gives CASSLLVTGSTDTQYF.

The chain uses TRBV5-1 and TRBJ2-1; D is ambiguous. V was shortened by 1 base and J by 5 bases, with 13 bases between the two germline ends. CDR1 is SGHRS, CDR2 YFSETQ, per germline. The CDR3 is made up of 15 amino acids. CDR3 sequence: CASSLNSGWNNEQFF. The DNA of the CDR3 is TGCGCCAGCAGCTTGAACAGTGGTTGGAACAATGAGCAGTTCTTC. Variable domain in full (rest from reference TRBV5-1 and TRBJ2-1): KAGVTQTPRYLIKTRGQQVTLSCSPISGHRSVSWYQQTPGQGLQFLFEYFSETQRNKGNFPGRFSGRQFSNSRSEMNVSTLELGDSALYLCASSLNSGWNNEQFFGPGTRLTVL.

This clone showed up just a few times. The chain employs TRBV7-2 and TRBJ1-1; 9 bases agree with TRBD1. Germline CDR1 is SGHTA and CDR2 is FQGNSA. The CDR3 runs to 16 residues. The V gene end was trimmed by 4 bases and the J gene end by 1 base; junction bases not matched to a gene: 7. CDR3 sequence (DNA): TGTGCCAGCAGCTCCTCGGTGGGACAGGGGAACACTGAAGCTTTCTTT. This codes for CASSSSVGQGNTEAFF.

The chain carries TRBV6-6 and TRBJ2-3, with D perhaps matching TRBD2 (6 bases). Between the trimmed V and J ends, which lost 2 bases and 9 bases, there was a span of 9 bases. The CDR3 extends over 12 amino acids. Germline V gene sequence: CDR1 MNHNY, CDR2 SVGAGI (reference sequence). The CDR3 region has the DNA TGTGCCAGCAGTTACGTAGGGAGGACGCAGTATTTT. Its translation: CASSYVGRTQYF.

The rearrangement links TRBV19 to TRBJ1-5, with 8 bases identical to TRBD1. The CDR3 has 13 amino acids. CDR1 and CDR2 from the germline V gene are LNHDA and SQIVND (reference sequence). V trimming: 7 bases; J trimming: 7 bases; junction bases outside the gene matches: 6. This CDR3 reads CASKDRVEQPQHF. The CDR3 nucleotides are TGTGCCAGTAAGGACAGGGTCGAACAGCCCCAGCATTTT.

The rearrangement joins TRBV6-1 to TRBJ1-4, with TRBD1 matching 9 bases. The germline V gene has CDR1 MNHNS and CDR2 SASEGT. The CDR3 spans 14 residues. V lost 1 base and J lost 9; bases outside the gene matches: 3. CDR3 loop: CASSEGNRGQKLFF. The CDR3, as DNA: TGTGCCAGCAGTGAAGGGAACAGGGGGCAAAAACTGTTTTTT.

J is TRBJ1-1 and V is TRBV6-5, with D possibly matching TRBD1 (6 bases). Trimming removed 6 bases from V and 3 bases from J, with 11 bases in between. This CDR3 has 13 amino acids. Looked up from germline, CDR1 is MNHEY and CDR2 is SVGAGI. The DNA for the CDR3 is TGTGCCAGCAGCTACAGGGTCCACACTGAAGCTTTCTTT. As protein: CASSYRVHTEAFF.

CDR3 sequence: CASRGTISGGELFF. CDR3 in DNA: TGTGCCAGTAGGGGGACGATAAGTGGCGGGGAGCTGTTTTTT. V gene TRBV19 combines with J gene TRBJ2-2; D could derive from TRBD1 or TRBD2 (5 bases each). The CDR3 covers 14 residues. Between the trimmed V and J ends, which lost 6 bases and 7 bases, there was a span of 15 bases. CDR1 and CDR2 (germline): LNHDA, SQIVND (reference sequence).

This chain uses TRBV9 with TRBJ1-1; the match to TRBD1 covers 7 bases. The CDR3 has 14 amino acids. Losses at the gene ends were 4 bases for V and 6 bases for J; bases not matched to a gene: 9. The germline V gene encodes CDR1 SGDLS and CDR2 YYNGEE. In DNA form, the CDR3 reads TGTGCCAGCAGCCCGGGACAGCGGTCTTCTGAAGCTTTCTTT. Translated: CASSPGQRSSEAFF.

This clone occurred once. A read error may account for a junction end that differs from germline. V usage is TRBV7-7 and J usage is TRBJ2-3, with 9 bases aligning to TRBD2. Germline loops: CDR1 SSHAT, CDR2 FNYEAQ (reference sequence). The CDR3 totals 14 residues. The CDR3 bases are TGTGCTAGCAGCCCTAGCGGGAACACAGATACGCAGTATTTT. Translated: CASSPSGNTDTQYF.

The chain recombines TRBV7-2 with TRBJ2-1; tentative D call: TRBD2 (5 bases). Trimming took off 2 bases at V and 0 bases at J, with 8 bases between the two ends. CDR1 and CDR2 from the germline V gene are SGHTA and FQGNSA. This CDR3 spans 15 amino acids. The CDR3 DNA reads TGTGCCAGCAGCTTAAGCCGGGGCTCCTACAATGAGCAGTTCTTC. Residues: CASSLSRGSYNEQFF.

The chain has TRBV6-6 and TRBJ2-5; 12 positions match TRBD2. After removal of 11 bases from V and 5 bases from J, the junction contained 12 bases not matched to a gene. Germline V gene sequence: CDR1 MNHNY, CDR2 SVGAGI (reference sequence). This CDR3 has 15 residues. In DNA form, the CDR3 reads TGTGCCGGCCGGACTAGCGGGACCGGGAGGGAGACCCAGTACTTC. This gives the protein CAGRTSGTGRETQYF.

The DNA of the CDR3 is TGTGCCAGCAGCTTAGCCCCCCAGGGCTACTCCTACAATGAGCAGTTCTTC. Its protein product is CASSLAPQGYSYNEQFF. The chain recombines TRBV11-3 with TRBJ2-1, with a tentative D call TRBD1 (5 bases). The germline CDR1 and CDR2 sequences are SGHNT and YENEEA. V lost 1 base and J lost 0, with 13 bases in between. CDR3 length: 17 amino acids.

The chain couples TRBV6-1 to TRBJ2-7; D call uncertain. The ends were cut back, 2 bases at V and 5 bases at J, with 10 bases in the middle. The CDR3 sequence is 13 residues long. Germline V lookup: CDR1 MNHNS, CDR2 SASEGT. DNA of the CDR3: TGTGCCAGCAGTGAACCCCCGGTTAACGAGCAGTACTTC. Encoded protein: CASSEPPVNEQYF.

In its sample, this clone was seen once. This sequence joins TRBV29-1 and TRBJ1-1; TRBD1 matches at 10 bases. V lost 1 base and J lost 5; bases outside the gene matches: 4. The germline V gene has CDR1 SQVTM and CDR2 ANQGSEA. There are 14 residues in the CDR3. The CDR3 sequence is CSVEGGQGLTEAFF. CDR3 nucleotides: TGCAGCGTTGAAGGGGGACAGGGGTTGACTGAAGCTTTCTTT. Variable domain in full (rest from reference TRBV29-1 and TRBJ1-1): SAVISQKPSRDICQRGTSLTIQCQVDSQVTMMFWYRQQPGQSLTLIATANQGSEATYESGFVIDKFPISRPNLTFSTLTVSNMSPEDSSIYLCSVEGGQGLTEAFFGQGTRLTVV.